This TCR beta chain was observed in a study of vaccination and CD4 T cells after COVID-19. Study at large: Nasal swab PCR detected SARS-CoV-2 in convalescent patients; nine had mild disease, one severe. Samples after vaccination came a median around eleven weeks past dose two, ranging 14 to 241.

The treatment: approximately 11-day PBMC culture with coronavirus spike peptide pools or control peptides (ViraFEST assay). After expanding antigen-specific T cells with peptide pools, ViraFEST sequenced their TCRs. Each well received some 2.2 million PBMCs, cultured with 7.5 to 10 IU/ml IL-2 and 10 ug/ml peptide pools. Cultured CD4+ T cell DNA underwent sequencing with the Oncomine TCR Beta short-read assay. TCRdb passed the PCR reads through MiXCR, listing each CDR3 protein once. The sample consists of some 20,000 distinct CDR3 sequences, 45% to 55% of them appearing once. Germline CDR1 reads SNHLY; CDR2 reads FYNNEI. The CDR3 has 15 amino acids. V shed 6 bases and J shed 7 bases, with 19 bases lying between them. About this clonotype itself: Its target is unknown.

This receptor was taken from a human donor who had recovered from COVID-19. The sequenced sample was CD4+ T cells from blood, cultured in vitro. V and J are TRBV2 and TRBJ1-5; perhaps TRBD1 as D (5 bases). CDR3 nucleotide sequence: TGTGCCAGCAGGAGGGACGGGGACCTTGGCCAGCCCCAGCATTTT. This gives the protein CASRRDGDLGQPQHF. Combining the CDR3 with reference TRBV2 and TRBJ1-5 gives the whole variable domain EPEVTQTPSHQVTQMGQEVILRCVPISNHLYFYWYRQILGQKVEFLVSFYNNEISEKSEIFDDQFSVERPDGSNFTLKIRSTKLEDSAMYFCASRRDGDLGQPQHFGDGTRLSIL.